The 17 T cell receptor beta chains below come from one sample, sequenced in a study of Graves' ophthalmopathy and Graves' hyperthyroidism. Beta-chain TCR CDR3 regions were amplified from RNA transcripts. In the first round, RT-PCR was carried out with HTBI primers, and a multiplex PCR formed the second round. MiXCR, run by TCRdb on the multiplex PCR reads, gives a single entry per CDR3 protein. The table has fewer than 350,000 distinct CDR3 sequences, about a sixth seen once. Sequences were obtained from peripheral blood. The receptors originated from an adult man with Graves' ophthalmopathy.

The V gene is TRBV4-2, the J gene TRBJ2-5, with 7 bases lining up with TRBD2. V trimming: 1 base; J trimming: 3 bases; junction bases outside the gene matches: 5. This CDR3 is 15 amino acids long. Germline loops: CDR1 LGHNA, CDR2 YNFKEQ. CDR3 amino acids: CASSQGAGEEETQYF. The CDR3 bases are TGTGCCAGCAGCCAAGGGGCGGGGGAGGAAGAGACCCAGTACTTC.

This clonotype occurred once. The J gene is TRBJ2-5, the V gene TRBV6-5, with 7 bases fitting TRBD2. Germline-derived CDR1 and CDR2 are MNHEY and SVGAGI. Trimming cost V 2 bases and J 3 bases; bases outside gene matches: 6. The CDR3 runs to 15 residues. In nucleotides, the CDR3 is TGTGCCAGCAGTTACCCGGGACGGGGGGAAGAGACCCAGTACTTC. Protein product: CASSYPGRGEETQYF.

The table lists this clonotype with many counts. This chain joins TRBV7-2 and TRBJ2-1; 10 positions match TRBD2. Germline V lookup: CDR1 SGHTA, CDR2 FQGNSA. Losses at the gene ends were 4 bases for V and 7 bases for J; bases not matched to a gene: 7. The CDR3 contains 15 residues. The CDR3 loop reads CASSYERGGPNEQFF. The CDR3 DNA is TGTGCCAGCAGCTATGAGCGGGGGGGCCCTAATGAGCAGTTCTTC.

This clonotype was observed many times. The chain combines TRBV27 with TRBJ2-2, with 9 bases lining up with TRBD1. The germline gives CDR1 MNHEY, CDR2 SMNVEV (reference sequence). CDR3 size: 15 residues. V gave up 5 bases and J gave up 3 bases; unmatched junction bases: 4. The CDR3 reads CASSIQGADTGELFF. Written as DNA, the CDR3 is TGTGCCAGCAGTATACAGGGGGCCGACACCGGGGAGCTGTTTTTT.

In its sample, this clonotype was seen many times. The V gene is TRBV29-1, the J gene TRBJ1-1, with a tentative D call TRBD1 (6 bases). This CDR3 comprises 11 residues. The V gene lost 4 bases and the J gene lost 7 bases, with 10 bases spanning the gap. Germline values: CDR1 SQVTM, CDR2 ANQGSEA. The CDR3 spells CSVVSGVEAFF. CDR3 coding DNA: TGCAGCGTTGTTTCAGGGGTTGAAGCTTTCTTT.

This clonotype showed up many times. CDR3 bases: TGCAGTGCTAGAGATCGGACACCAAACACTGAAGCTTTCTTT. It translates to CSARDRTPNTEAFF. The V gene is TRBV20-1, the J gene TRBJ1-1; a weak D match, TRBD1 (5 bases). This CDR3 comprises 14 residues. CDR1 is DFQATT, CDR2 SNEGSKA, per germline (reference sequence). Trimming shortened V by 0 bases and J by 2 bases, and 10 bases separated the two germline ends.

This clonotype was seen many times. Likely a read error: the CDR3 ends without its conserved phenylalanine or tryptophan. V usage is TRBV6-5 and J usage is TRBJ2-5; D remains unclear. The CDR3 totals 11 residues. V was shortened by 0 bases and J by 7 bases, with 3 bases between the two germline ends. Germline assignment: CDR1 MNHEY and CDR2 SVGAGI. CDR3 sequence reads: CASSYSRTQYS. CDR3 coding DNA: TGTGCCAGCAGTTACTCGAGGACCCAGTACTCC.

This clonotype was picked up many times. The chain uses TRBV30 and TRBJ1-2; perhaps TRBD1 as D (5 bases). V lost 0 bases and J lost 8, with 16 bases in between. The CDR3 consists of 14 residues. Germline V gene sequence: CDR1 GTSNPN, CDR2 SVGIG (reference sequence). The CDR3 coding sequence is TGTGCCTGGAGTGTAATTGGCAGGGCATACGGCTACACCTTC. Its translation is CAWSVIGRAYGYTF.

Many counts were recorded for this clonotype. The CDR3, as DNA: TGTGCCAGCAGTGCCACTCGGCACGAGCAGTACTTC. Amino acid sequence: CASSATRHEQYF. The chain employs TRBV2 and TRBJ2-7, with D hard to call. CDR1 is SNHLY and CDR2 is FYNNEI in the germline V gene. V lost 4 bases and J lost 5, with 9 bases in between. The CDR3 is 12 residues long.

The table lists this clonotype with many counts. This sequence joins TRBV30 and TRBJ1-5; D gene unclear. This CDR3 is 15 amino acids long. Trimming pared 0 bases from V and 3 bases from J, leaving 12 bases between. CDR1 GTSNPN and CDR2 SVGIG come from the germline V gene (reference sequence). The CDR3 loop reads CAWSVLGSYNQPQHF. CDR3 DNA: TGTGCCTGGAGTGTACTAGGGTCATACAATCAGCCCCAGCATTTT.

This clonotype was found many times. CDR3 sequence: CASDRGPGNTIYF. CDR3 coding DNA: TGTGCCAGTGACAGGGGGCCTGGAAACACCATATATTTT. V usage is TRBV2 and J usage is TRBJ1-3, with 10 bases identical to TRBD1. The V gene's germline CDR1 is SNHLY and CDR2 FYNNEI. CDR3 length: 13 residues. The trim removed 9 bases at V and 2 bases at J, leaving 1 base unmatched.

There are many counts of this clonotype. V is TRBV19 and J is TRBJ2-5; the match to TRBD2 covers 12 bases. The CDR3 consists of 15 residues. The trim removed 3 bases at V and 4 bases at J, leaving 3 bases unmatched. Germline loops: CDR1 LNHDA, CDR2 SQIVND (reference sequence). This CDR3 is CASSIGLAGPETQYF. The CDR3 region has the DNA TGTGCCAGTAGTATCGGACTAGCGGGACCAGAGACCCAGTACTTC.

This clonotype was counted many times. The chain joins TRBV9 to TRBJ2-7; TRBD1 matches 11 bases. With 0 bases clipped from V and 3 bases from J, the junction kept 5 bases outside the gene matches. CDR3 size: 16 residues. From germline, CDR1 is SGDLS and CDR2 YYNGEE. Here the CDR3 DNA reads TGTGCCAGCAGCGTAGGGGCGGACAGGGGGCTCTACGAGCAGTACTTC. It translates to CASSVGADRGLYEQYF. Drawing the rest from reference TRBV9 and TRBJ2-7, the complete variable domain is DSGVTQTPKHLITATGQRVTLRCSPRSGDLSVYWYQQSLDQGLQFLIQYYNGEERAKGNILERFSAQQFPDLHSELNLSSLELGDSALYFCASSVGADRGLYEQYFGPGTRLTVT.

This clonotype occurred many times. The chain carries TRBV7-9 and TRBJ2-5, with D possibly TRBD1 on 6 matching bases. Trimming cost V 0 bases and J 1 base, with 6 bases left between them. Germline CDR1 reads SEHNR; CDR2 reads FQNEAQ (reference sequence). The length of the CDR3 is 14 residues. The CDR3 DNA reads TGTGCCAGCAGCTTAGCCAGGGGCCAAGAGACCCAGTACTTC. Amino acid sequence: CASSLARGQETQYF. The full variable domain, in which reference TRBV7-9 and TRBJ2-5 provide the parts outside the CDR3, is DTGVSQNPRHKITKRGQNVTFRCDPISEHNRLYWYRQTLGQGPEFLTYFQNEAQLEKSRLLSDRFSAERPKGSFSTLEIQRTEQGDSAMYLCASSLARGQETQYFGPGTRLLVL.

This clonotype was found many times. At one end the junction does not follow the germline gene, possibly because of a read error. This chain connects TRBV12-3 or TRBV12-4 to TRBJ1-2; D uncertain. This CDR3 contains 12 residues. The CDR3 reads CASSLGNYGYTF. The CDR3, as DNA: TGCGCCAGCAGCTTGGGAAACTATGGCTACACCTTC.

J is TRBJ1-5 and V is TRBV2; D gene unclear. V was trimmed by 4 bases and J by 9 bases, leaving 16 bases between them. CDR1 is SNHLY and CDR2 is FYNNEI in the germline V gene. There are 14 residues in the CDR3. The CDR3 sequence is CASSVGQEVGPQHF. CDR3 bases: TGTGCCAGCAGTGTAGGGCAGGAGGTCGGGCCCCAGCATTTT.

CDR3 in amino acids: CASSPQGYGELFF. As DNA, the CDR3 is TGTGCCAGCAGCCCACAGGGGTACGGGGAGCTGTTTTTT. The V gene is TRBV5-4, the J gene TRBJ2-2; 7 bases are a match to TRBD1. Losses at the gene ends were 4 bases for V and 7 bases for J; bases not matched to a gene: 4. This CDR3 has 13 amino acids. The germline V gene has CDR1 SGHNT and CDR2 YYREEE (reference sequence).